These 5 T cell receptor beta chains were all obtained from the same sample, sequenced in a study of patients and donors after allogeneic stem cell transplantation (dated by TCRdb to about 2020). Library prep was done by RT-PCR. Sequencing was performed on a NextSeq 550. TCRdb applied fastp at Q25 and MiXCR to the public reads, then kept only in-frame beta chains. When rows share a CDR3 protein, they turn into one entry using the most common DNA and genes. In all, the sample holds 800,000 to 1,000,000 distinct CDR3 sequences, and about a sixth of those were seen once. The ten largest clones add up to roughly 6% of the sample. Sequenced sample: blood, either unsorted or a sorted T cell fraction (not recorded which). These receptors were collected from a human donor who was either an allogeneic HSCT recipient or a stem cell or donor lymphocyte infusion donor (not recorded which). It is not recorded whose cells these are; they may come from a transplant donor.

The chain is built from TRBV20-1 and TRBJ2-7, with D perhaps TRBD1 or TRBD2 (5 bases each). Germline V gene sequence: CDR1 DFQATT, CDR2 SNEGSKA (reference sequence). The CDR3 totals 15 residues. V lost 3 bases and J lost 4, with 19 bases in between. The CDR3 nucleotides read TGCAGTGCTAGGCCCCCGGGGCAGCCGGAGTACGAGCAGTACTTC. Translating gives CSARPPGQPEYEQYF.

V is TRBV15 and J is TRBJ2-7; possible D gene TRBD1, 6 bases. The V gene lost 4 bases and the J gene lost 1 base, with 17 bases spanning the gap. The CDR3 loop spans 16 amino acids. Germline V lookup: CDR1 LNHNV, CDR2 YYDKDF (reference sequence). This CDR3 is CATSIRRGTLSYEQYF. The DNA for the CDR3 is TGTGCCACCAGCATCCGGAGAGGGACACTGTCCTACGAGCAGTACTTC.

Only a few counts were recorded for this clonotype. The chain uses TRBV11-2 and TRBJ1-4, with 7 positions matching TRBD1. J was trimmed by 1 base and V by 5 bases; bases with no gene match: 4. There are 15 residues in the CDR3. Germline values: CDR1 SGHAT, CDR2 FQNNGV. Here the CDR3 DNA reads TGTGCCAGCAGCGAGGGACAGCTAACTAATGAAAAACTGTTTTTT. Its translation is CASSEGQLTNEKLFF.

CDR3 amino acids: CASSHSLGTDSIYEQYF. The CDR3, as DNA: TGCGCCAGCAGCCATTCTCTTGGGACTGACAGTATCTACGAGCAGTACTTC. V usage is TRBV4-3 and J usage is TRBJ2-7; a possible D gene is TRBD2 (6 bases). V lost 3 bases, J lost 3 bases, and 21 bases lay in between. The germline V gene has CDR1 LGHNA and CDR2 YSLEER. CDR3 size: 17 residues.

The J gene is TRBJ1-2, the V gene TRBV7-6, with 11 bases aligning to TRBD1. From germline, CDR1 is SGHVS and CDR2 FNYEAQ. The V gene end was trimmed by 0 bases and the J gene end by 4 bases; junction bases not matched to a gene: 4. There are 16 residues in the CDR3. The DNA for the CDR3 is TGTGCCAGCAGCTTAGCGAAGGGGACAGGGGGCTATGGCTACACCTTC. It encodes CASSLAKGTGGYGYTF.